This T cell receptor beta chain was found in a study of monozygotic twins with inflammatory bowel disease (dated by TCRdb to the late 2010s). Background on the whole study: In total, approximately 28 monozygotic twin pairs made up the full study: 19 Danish pairs, all IBD-discordant, plus nine German pairs, of which four were IBD-concordant and five were IBD-discordant. Disease-associated traits were sought mainly through comparisons between IBD patients and their genetically identical healthy co-twins within discordant pairs. Each individual had, on average, about 151 000 unique TCRalpha sequences and 181 000 unique TCRbeta sequences available for analysis. Here is what the overall study found, with its caveats: Repertoire similarity did not differ between concordant and discordant twins, which could be due to limited statistical power. Distinction between different T cell subtypes could not be achieved in the analysis. IBD patients shared fewer clonotypes with other individuals than healthy twins did, most markedly in patients showing signs of disease activity. The results gave no support for a single strong signal or clonotype linked to IBD. Differing immunosuppressive treatments among patients may have added background noise and inter-individual variability to the repertoires. TCRbeta repertoire diversity, by inverse Simpson index, was decreased in IBD patients compared with their healthy co-twins.

Including cysteine and phenylalanine, the CDR3 has 17 amino acids. DNA is not recorded here. In the germline V gene, CDR1 corresponds to SGHRS and CDR2 to YFSETQ. Receptor libraries were prepared by 5' RACE. Each TCR library was prepared from about 3.5 ug of total RNA. cDNA was synthesized with SMARTScribe reverse transcriptase in eight separate reactions per sample. Unique molecular identifiers containing a 6-nucleotide sample barcode were introduced through template switching during cDNA synthesis. TCRalpha and TCRbeta cDNA was amplified by two nested PCRs of roughly 16 and 10 cycles, with bead purification after each PCR. Before amplification, the cDNA was both treated with uracil DNA-glycosylase and purified with the QIAquick PCR purification kit. The second PCR added Illumina TruSeq-compatible adapters along with sample-specific barcodes. TapeStation and Qubit were used to check library quality and concentration, and around 4.5 ng of each library went into the pool. Sequencing of pooled libraries was carried out on an Illumina HiSeq2500 single-index Rapid Run using 2 x 100 bp reads and custom sequencing primers. Under the source paper's analysis protocol: MiGEC version 1.2.6 was used for UMI-based consensus assembly, which corrected PCR and sequencing errors. MiXCR version 2.1.1 handled V(D)J alignment, clonotype assembly and CDR3 extraction. To normalise gene usage, clonotype sharing and MAIT/NKT TCR abundance, the top 1000, 10 000 and 20 000 clonotypes in each sample were analysed. Diversity was computed as the inverse Simpson index with the vegan R package after downsampling to 27 000 UMIs. Statistical testing used paired Mann-Whitney U tests on the discordant twin pairs and applied Benjamini-Hochberg correction for multiple testing. TCRdb reprocessed the reads; each CDR3 protein sequence makes one entry, and DNA is unavailable. The V and J calls and clone size are TCRdb's, not the authors'. This sample's table carries about 160,000 distinct CDR3 sequences. The ten largest clones add up to roughly 2.3% of the sample.

Remarks on this clonotype: Its antigen is currently not known.

From each donor, a roughly 2.7 ml peripheral blood sample was collected into PAXgene tubes and kept at -80 degrees C. Without any T cell sorting, total RNA was extracted from whole blood using the PAXgene blood miRNA kit on an automated QIAcube. Deep TCRalpha and TCRbeta repertoire profiling with unique molecular barcoding was performed on peripheral blood of monozygotic twin pairs concordant or discordant for inflammatory bowel disease. Smoking habits were recorded for all twin pairs, with individuals classified as current, former or never smokers. The TCR was taken from a human donor with ulcerative colitis or Crohn's disease, or a healthy co-twin of an affected twin (not recorded which). Recombination joined TRBV5-1 with TRBJ2-7; TCRdb gives TRBD1 as the D gene, but with no DNA this cannot be confirmed. The sequenced material came from blood. CDR3 reads: CASSLETWDRGLFEQYF. The reference TRBV5-1 and TRBJ2-7 proteins fill in what lies around the CDR3, so the full variable domain reads KAGVTQTPRYLIKTRGQQVTLSCSPISGHRSVSWYQQTPGQGLQFLFEYFSETQRNKGNFPGRFSGRQFSNSRSEMNVSTLELGDSALYLCASSLETWDRGLFEQYFGPGTRLTVT.